A selection of T cell receptor beta chains follows, all from one sample in a study of blood T cell repertoires in COVID-19. Sequencing was performed with immunoSEQ multiplex PCR; in TCRdb, only in-frame clones are kept and a portion is missing. The sample consists of 110,000 to 150,000 clones, under 90% of them appearing once. Source material: PBMCs or T cells enriched from blood (not recorded which). These receptors all stem from a woman aged 18-29 years who had been exposed to COVID-19. The CDR3 runs from the conserved cysteine through the conserved F or W. Fields, in order: CDR3 protein, CDR3 DNA, J gene, D gene, V gene, clone size. A D gene is named only where the DNA matches it firmly. Clone size is not always given. Where it is, it says once, few, many or a class for expanded clones.

CDR3: CASSLSGAAGYGYTF
DNA: TGTGCCAGCAGCTTATCAGGGGCTGCCGGCTATGGCTACACCTTC
J: TRBJ1-2
D: NA
V: TRBV7-9
size: NA

CDR3: CASLDSLAQAFF
DNA: TGTGCCAGCCTTGACTCGCTAGCACAAGCTTTCTTT
J: TRBJ1-1
D: NA
V: TRBV12-3/TRBV12-4
size: NA

CDR3: CASSSSGYEQYF
DNA: TGTGCCAGCAGTTCATCGGGCTACGAGCAGTACTTC
J: TRBJ2-7
D: NA
V: TRBV12-3/TRBV12-4
size: NA

CDR3: CASGPSRGRAFRYEQYF
DNA: TGTGCCAGCGGCCCTTCTCGCGGGAGGGCCTTTAGGTACGAGCAGTACTTC
J: TRBJ2-7
D: TRBD2
V: TRBV6-2/TRBV6-3
size: NA

CDR3: CASSPGWREDTDTQYF
DNA: TGTGCCAGCAGCCCGGGGTGGCGGGAGGACACAGATACGCAGTATTTT
J: TRBJ2-3
D: TRBD2
V: TRBV3-1/TRBV3-2
size: NA

CDR3: CASTPGVAGGDEQFF
DNA: TGTGCCAGCACCCCCGGGGTAGCGGGGGGTGATGAGCAGTTCTTC
J: TRBJ2-1
D: TRBD2
V: TRBV6-5
size: few

CDR3: CAWSVRGHPNEKLFF
DNA: TGTGCCTGGAGTGTACGAGGACACCCTAATGAAAAACTGTTTTTT
J: TRBJ1-4
D: NA
V: TRBV30
size: NA

CDR3: CASSPGTSDYEQYF
DNA: TGTGCCAGCTCACCCGGGACTAGCGACTACGAGCAGTACTTC
J: TRBJ2-7
D: TRBD2
V: TRBV18
size: NA

CDR3: CASSFSGSSYEQYF
DNA: TGTGCCAGCAGTTTTAGCGGGAGTTCCTACGAGCAGTACTTC
J: TRBJ2-7
D: TRBD2
V: TRBV27
size: NA

CDR3: CASSGGMNTEAFF
DNA: TGTGCCAGCTCAGGAGGGATGAACACTGAAGCTTTCTTT
J: TRBJ1-1
D: NA
V: TRBV7-3
size: NA

CDR3: CSVEGRGRSYGYTF
DNA: TGCAGCGTTGAAGGGAGGGGGCGCAGCTATGGCTACACCTTC
J: TRBJ1-2
D: TRBD1
V: TRBV29-1
size: NA

CDR3: CSVSGAYGYTF
DNA: TGCAGTGTATCAGGGGCCTATGGCTACACCTTC
J: TRBJ1-2
D: NA
V: TRBV20-1
size: NA

CDR3: CASSIGTGAPNYGYTF
DNA: TGTGCCAGTAGTATCGGGACAGGGGCCCCTAACTATGGCTACACCTTC
J: TRBJ1-2
D: TRBD1
V: TRBV19
size: NA

CDR3: CASRPGLAGAGGELFF
DNA: TGTGCCAGTAGGCCGGGACTAGCGGGAGCGGGCGGGGAGCTGTTTTTT
J: TRBJ2-2
D: TRBD2
V: TRBV19
size: NA

CDR3: CASSGQENTEAFF
DNA: TGTGCCAGCTCGGGACAGGAGAACACTGAAGCTTTCTTT
J: TRBJ1-1
D: TRBD1
V: TRBV2
size: NA

CDR3: CASSPSIGSEAFF
DNA: TGCGCCAGCAGCCCTAGTATTGGGTCTGAAGCTTTCTTT
J: TRBJ1-1
D: NA
V: TRBV5-1
size: NA

CDR3: CATQGASYEQYF
DNA: TGTGCCACACAGGGTGCCTCCTACGAGCAGTACTTC
J: TRBJ2-7
D: NA
V: TRBV24-1
size: NA

CDR3: CATSDPLPRGVGVSNYGYTF
DNA: TGTGCCACCAGTGATCCCCTCCCTCGTGGAGTTGGAGTCTCTAACTATGGCTACACCTTC
J: TRBJ1-2
D: NA
V: TRBV24-1
size: NA

CDR3: CASSLAETRNEQFF
DNA: TGTGCCAGCTCACTAGCGGAGACGCGAAATGAGCAGTTCTTC
J: TRBJ2-1
D: TRBD2
V: TRBV6-5
size: NA

CDR3: CASSFQGGGYTF
DNA: TGCGCCAGCAGCTTCCAGGGTGGTGGCTACACCTTC
J: TRBJ1-2
D: NA
V: TRBV5-1
size: NA